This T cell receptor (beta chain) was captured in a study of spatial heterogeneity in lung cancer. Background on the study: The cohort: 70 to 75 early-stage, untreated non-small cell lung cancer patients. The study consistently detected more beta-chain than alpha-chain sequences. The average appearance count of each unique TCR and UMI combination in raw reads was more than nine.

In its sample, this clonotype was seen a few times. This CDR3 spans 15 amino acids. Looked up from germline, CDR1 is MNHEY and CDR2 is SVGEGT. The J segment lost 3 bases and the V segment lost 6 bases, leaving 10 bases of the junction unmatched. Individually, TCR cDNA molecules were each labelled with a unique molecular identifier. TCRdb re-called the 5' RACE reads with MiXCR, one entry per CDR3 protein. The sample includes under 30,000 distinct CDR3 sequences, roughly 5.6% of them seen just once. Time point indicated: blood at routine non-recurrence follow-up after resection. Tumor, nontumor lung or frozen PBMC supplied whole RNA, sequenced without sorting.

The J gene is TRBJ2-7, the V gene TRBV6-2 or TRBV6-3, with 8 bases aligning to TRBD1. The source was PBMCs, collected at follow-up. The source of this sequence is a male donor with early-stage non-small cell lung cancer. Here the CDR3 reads CASRSTGTGGYEQYF. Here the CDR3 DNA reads TGTGCCAGCAGGAGCACCGGGACAGGAGGCTACGAGCAGTACTTC.